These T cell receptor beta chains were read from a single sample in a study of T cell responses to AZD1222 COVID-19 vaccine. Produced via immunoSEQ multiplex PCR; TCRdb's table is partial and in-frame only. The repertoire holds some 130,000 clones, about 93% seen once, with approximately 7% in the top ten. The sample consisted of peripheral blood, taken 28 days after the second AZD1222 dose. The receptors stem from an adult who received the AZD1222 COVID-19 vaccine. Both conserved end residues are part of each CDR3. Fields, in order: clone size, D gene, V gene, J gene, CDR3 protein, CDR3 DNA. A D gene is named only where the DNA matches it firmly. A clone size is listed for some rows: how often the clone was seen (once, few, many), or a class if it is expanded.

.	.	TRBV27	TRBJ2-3	CASSTHRTDTQYF	TGTGCCAGCAGTACTCACCGCACAGATACGCAGTATTTT
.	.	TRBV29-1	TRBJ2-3	CSVSHRVSTDTQYF	TGCAGCGTTTCCCACAGGGTTAGCACAGATACGCAGTATTTT
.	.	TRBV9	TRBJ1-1	CASSVVGGEAFF	TGTGCCAGCAGCGTAGTGGGGGGTGAAGCTTTCTTT
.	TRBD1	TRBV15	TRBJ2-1	CATSTRQGYNEQFF	TGTGCCACCAGCACGAGACAGGGGTACAATGAGCAGTTCTTC
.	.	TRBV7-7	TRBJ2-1	CASSSDNGNEQFF	TGTGCTAGCAGCTCGGACAATGGCAATGAGCAGTTCTTC
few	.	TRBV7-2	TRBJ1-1	CASSLGEVTEAFF	TGTGCCAGCAGCTTAGGCGAAGTCACAGAAGCTTTCTTT
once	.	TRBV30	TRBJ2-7	CAWSVRGSIYEQYF	TGTGCCTGGAGTGTAAGAGGAAGCATCTACGAGCAGTACTTC
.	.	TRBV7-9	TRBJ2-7	CASSFTDEQYF	TGTGCCAGCAGCTTCACGGACGAGCAGTACTTC
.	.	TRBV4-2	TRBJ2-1	CASSQSTLSYNEQFF	TGTGCCAGCAGCCAATCAACCCTCTCCTACAATGAGCAGTTCTTC
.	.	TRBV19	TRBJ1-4	CASSICCRGPNEKLFF	TGTGCCAGTAGTATATGTTGCCGGGGACCTAATGAAAAACTGTTTTTT
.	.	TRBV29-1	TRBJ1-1	CSASADTEAFF	TGCAGCGCCTCCGCGGATACTGAAGCTTTCTTT
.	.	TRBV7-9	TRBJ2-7	CASSFDRYYYEQYF	TGTGCCAGCAGCTTCGACAGGTACTACTACGAGCAGTACTTC
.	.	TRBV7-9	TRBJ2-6	CASSLMGAANSGANVLTF	TGTGCCAGCAGCCTTATGGGGGCAGCGAACTCTGGGGCCAACGTCCTGACTTTC
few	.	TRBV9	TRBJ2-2	CASSVGTGELFF	TGTGCCAGCAGCGTAGGGACCGGGGAGCTGTTTTTT
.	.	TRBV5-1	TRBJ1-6	CASSYWTDNSPLHF	TGCGCCAGCAGCTATTGGACAGATAATTCACCCCTCCACTTT